This paragraph reports one T cell receptor beta chain. The data stem from a study of blood T cell repertoires in COVID-19. Turning to the study itself: Sources were T cells, B-cell-depleted T cells, or PBMCs; the material itself was cDNA or gDNA.

Germline CDR1 and CDR2: MNHEY and SVGEGT. The CDR3 has 13 amino acids. V lost 5 bases and J 7 bases, leaving 14 bases between the germline ends. Authors' data handling: Reference gene primer amplification yielded estimated nucleated cell counts. TCRdb keeps only in-frame clones here, not all; method: immunoSEQ multiplex PCR. The V and J calls and clone size were taken over from that table, and D and trimming were inferred from the DNA. Seen here are 110,000 or so clones, 85% observed once, and the top ten hold about 13%. This sequence originates from a human donor in a cohort sampled during active COVID-19. The sample was peripheral blood. The chain employs TRBV6-2 or TRBV6-3 and TRBJ2-5; weak D call: TRBD2 (7 bases). DNA for the CDR3: TGTGCCAGCAGTCCACTAGGGGGGGGGACCCAGTACTTC. This translates into CASSPLGGGTQYF.